This paragraph reports one T cell receptor beta chain. The CDR3 runs to 14 residues. J was trimmed by 8 bases and V by 4 bases; bases with no gene match: 10. Per germline, CDR1 SGHRS and CDR2 YFSETQ. These data come from a study of blood T cell repertoires in COVID-19. On the study more broadly: The United States, Italy and Spain were the sources of the acute and convalescent COVID-19 samples. PBMCs, B-cell-depleted T cells, or T cells were the source of the cDNA or gDNA that made up the material.

In the original workflow: Scientists estimated how many nucleated cells there were by amplifying reference gene primers. Profiled with immunoSEQ multiplex PCR; TCRdb holds only in-frame clones, not every one. From that table come the V and J calls and clone size; the DNA was used to work out D and trimming. This sample has 260,000 or so clones, with 80% to 90% found just once. Sequencing was carried out using peripheral blood. This TCR was recovered from a man older than 75 with acute or convalescent COVID-19. The rearrangement links TRBV5-1 to TRBJ1-2; 8 nucleotides agree with TRBD1. Here the CDR3 reads CASSPENGQGGYTF. DNA of the CDR3: TGCGCCAGCAGCCCAGAAAATGGACAGGGCGGCTACACCTTC.